Shown below are 30 T cell receptor beta chains from a single sample sequenced in a study of T cell clonotyping in hematopoietic cell transplantation. Profiling relied on immunoSEQ multiplex PCR, and the TCRdb table lists in-frame clones only, not all of them. This sample has thousands of clones; 26% occur once, and the top ten carry 14%. The sequencing used peripheral blood mononuclear cells, collected 180 days after allogeneic stem cell transplant. These receptors were collected from a male patient between 40 and 49 years old who had an allogeneic stem cell transplant from an unrelated donor, so the T cells may come from the graft donor. Some clones in this sample may be carry-over from other donors' samples.

This sequence joins TRBV7-2 and TRBJ2-3, with 8 bases matching TRBD2. The CDR3 extends over 16 amino acids. From germline, CDR1 is SGHTA and CDR2 FQGNSA. V lost 5 bases, J lost 0 bases, and 7 bases stayed unmatched. The CDR3 coding sequence is TGTGCCAGCAGCACAATGGCGGGGGGAAGCACAGATACGCAGTATTTT. This codes for CASSTMAGGSTDTQYF.

The V call is TRBV30, the J call TRBJ2-7; D might be TRBD2 (6 bases). V dropped 1 base and J dropped 4 bases, with 8 bases sitting between them. Germline CDR1 GTSNPN, CDR2 SVGIG (reference sequence). The CDR3 is 12 residues long. The CDR3 coding sequence is TGTGCCTGGAGTGGTGGGGGGTACGAGCAGTACTTC. Translating it yields CAWSGGGYEQYF.

This sequence joins TRBV9 and TRBJ2-6, with D hard to call. The V and J ends lost 8 bases and 2 bases respectively, with 11 bases between them. From germline, CDR1 is SGDLS and CDR2 YYNGEE. The CDR3 covers 14 residues. DNA for the CDR3: TGTGCCAGTATTACAGAGACTGGGGCCAACGTCCTGACTTTC. Protein product: CASITETGANVLTF.

The J gene is TRBJ2-7, the V gene TRBV29-1; D is uncertain. Germline V lookup: CDR1 SQVTM, CDR2 ANQGSEA. The CDR3 is made up of 10 amino acids. The V end was cut by 3 bases, the J end by 8 bases, with 8 bases between. CDR3 sequence reads: CSVEVDQQYF. CDR3 in DNA: TGCAGCGTTGAGGTGGATCAGCAGTACTTC.

This clone was counted only a few times. The V and J genes are TRBV5-1 and TRBJ1-2; 8 bases are shared with TRBD1. The V gene end was trimmed by 6 bases and the J gene end by 8 bases; junction bases not matched to a gene: 6. CDR3 length: 12 amino acids. Germline loops: CDR1 SGHRS, CDR2 YFSETQ. The CDR3, as DNA: TGCGCCAGCACCGGACAGGGTGCGGGCTACACCTTC. Its translation: CASTGQGAGYTF.

This clone was detected a few times. V gene TRBV6-6 combines with J gene TRBJ1-2; maybe TRBD1 (6 bases). Germline V lookup: CDR1 MNHNY, CDR2 SVGAGI (reference sequence). V lost 2 bases and J lost 6, with 19 bases in between. The CDR3 consists of 16 residues. For the CDR3, the DNA is TGTGCCAGCAGTTACGCCCCTGGGGGGGACACCCATGGCTACACCTTC. It is translated as CASSYAPGGDTHGYTF.

This rearrangement joins TRBV5-5 to TRBJ1-1; no clear D. Germline CDR1 and CDR2: SGHKS and YYEKEE (reference sequence). The V end was cut by 0 bases, the J end by 3 bases, with 6 bases between. CDR3 length equals 13 residues. For the CDR3, the DNA is TGTGCCAGCAGCTTGGAGGCGGACACTGAAGCTTTCTTT. Amino acids: CASSLEADTEAFF. Using reference TRBV5-5 and TRBJ1-1 for the parts outside the CDR3, the full variable domain is DAGVTQSPTHLIKTRGQQVTLRCSPISGHKSVSWYQQVLGQGPQFIFQYYEKEERGRGNFPDRFSARQFPNYSSELNVNALLLGDSALYLCASSLEADTEAFFGQGTRLTVV.

This clone was observed a handful of times. This chain uses TRBV19 with TRBJ1-4; possible D gene TRBD1, 5 bases. The CDR3 extends over 13 amino acids. The V gene lost 9 bases and the J gene lost 6 bases, with 14 bases spanning the gap. CDR1 is LNHDA and CDR2 is SQIVND in the germline V gene (reference sequence). The CDR3 region has the DNA TGTGCCAGCAGTCAGGGAGTTCATGAAAAACTGTTTTTT. Encoded protein: CASSQGVHEKLFF.

DNA for the CDR3: TGTGCCTTATTCCCCAGGACAAGGCATGGCTACACCTTC. Protein product: CALFPRTRHGYTF. This sequence joins TRBV30 and TRBJ1-2; TRBD1 might be the D (5 bases). The CDR3 consists of 13 residues. The V end lost 7 bases, the J end lost 6 bases, and 18 bases lay between the germline ends. Germline lookup yields CDR1 GTSNPN and CDR2 SVGIG (reference sequence). Supplemented by reference TRBV30 and TRBJ1-2, the full variable domain reads SQTIHQWPATLVQPVGSPLSLECTVEGTSNPNLYWYRQAAGRGLQLLFYSVGIGQISSEVPQNLSASRPQDRQFILSSKKLLLSDSGFYLCALFPRTRHGYTFGSGTRLTVV.

The chain joins TRBV4-2 to TRBJ2-7; D might be TRBD1 (5 bases). The CDR3 is made up of 14 amino acids. The V and J ends lost 5 bases and 4 bases respectively, with 15 bases between them. CDR1 and CDR2 from the germline V gene are LGHNA and YNFKEQ. This CDR3 reads CASSSEFRAYEQYF. DNA of the CDR3: TGTGCCAGCAGCTCGGAATTCAGGGCTTACGAGCAGTACTTC.

The gene calls are TRBV5-6 and TRBJ2-7; 8 bases fit TRBD1. The CDR3 runs to 14 residues. J was trimmed by 3 bases and V by 4 bases; bases with no gene match: 6. Germline V CDR1 and CDR2: SGHDT, YYEEEE. The CDR3 reads CASSVDREGYEQYF. The CDR3 DNA is TGTGCCAGCAGCGTGGACAGGGAAGGCTACGAGCAGTACTTC.

The V call is TRBV19, the J call TRBJ2-7; possible D gene TRBD2, 5 bases. Trimming cost V 6 bases and J 7 bases, with 10 bases left between them. The CDR3 runs 11 residues. Germline V gives CDR1 LNHDA, CDR2 SQIVND (reference sequence). The CDR3 region has the DNA TGTGCCAGTAGCTCACGCGGGGAGCAGTACTTC. It specifies CASSSRGEQYF.

This clone came up a few times. The CDR3 coding sequence is TGTGCCAGCAGCCAAGGACGGCTCTCTGGAAACACCATATATTTT. This encodes CASSQGRLSGNTIYF. The chain is built from TRBV6-5 and TRBJ1-3; the D is unclear. This CDR3 contains 15 residues. V lost 6 bases, J lost 0 bases, and 12 bases lay in between. CDR1 MNHEY and CDR2 SVGAGI come from the germline V gene.

There are a few counts of this clone. The chain is built from TRBV30 and TRBJ2-3; 8 bases are shared with TRBD2. Germline-derived CDR1 and CDR2 are GTSNPN and SVGIG (reference sequence). The CDR3 has 14 residues. Trimming cost V 3 bases and J 4 bases; bases outside gene matches: 6. The CDR3 sequence is CAWSTRGGADTQYF. The CDR3 DNA sequence: TGTGCCTGGAGCACCCGGGGGGGCGCAGATACGCAGTATTTT.

V and J are TRBV5-6 and TRBJ2-7; possibly TRBD1 for D (5 bases). V was shortened by 0 bases and J by 2 bases, with 12 bases between the two germline ends. The CDR3 is 15 amino acids. Germline loops: CDR1 SGHDT, CDR2 YYEEEE. CDR3 loop: CASSLGGWGAYEQYF. CDR3 DNA sequence: TGTGCCAGCAGCTTGGGGGGCTGGGGCGCCTACGAGCAGTACTTC.

The gene calls are TRBV25-1 and TRBJ2-2, with 9 positions matching TRBD1. This CDR3 is built from 13 residues. CDR1 MGHDK and CDR2 SYGVNS come from the germline V gene. Unmatched junction bases numbered 6, after V lost 9 bases and J lost 7 bases. CDR3 sequence (DNA): TGTGCCAGTCTTACAGGGGGCGGCGGGGAGCTGTTTTTT. Translated, it gives CASLTGGGGELFF.

The chain combines TRBV4-3 with TRBJ2-1, with D perhaps TRBD2 (5 bases). Trimming removed 4 bases at V and 7 bases at J, with 14 bases between. Germline V gives CDR1 LGHNA, CDR2 YSLEER. The CDR3 is made up of 14 amino acids. CDR3 coding DNA: TGCGCCAGCAGCCTGCTAGCCCCTCGGAATGAGCAGTTCTTC. Protein product: CASSLLAPRNEQFF.

This clone was observed a handful of times. The rearrangement links TRBV4-3 to TRBJ1-6; 7 bases match TRBD1. The CDR3 sequence is 16 residues long. Unmatched junction bases numbered 8, after V lost 0 bases and J lost 9 bases. Germline CDR1 LGHNA, CDR2 YSLEER. CDR3 in DNA: TGCGCCAGCAGCCAAGAGGTAGGGGGCGCATCTTCACCCCTCCACTTT. Translated, it gives CASSQEVGGASSPLHF.

This chain links TRBV9 with TRBJ1-1, with 7 bases that match TRBD1. After removal of 1 base from V and 3 bases from J, the junction contained 0 bases not matched to a gene. There are 13 residues in the CDR3. The germline CDR1 and CDR2 sequences are SGDLS and YYNGEE. DNA for the CDR3: TGTGCCAGCAGCGTACAGGGGGACACTGAAGCTTTCTTT. Protein: CASSVQGDTEAFF.

The genes are TRBV30 and TRBJ1-5, with 7 bases lining up with TRBD1. The germline CDR1 and CDR2 sequences are GTSNPN and SVGIG (reference sequence). There are 14 residues in the CDR3. Unmatched junction bases numbered 3, after V lost 2 bases and J lost 2 bases. The CDR3 sequence is CAWSKGGGNQPQHF. CDR3 bases: TGTGCCTGGAGTAAAGGGGGCGGCAATCAGCCCCAGCATTTT.

The genes are TRBV7-2 and TRBJ1-5; 7 bases match TRBD1. CDR3 length equals 15 residues. Germline lookup yields CDR1 SGHTA and CDR2 FQGNSA. J lost 2 bases, V lost 5 bases, and 6 bases had no gene match. The chain's CDR3 is CASSVDRVGNQPQHF. CDR3 DNA sequence: TGTGCCAGCAGCGTTGACAGGGTAGGCAATCAGCCCCAGCATTTT.

DNA for the CDR3: TGTGCCAGCAGTGGGGTGGAGCAGTACTTC. Its translation is CASSGVEQYF. The chain couples TRBV2 to TRBJ2-7, with D uncertain. CDR1 and CDR2 (germline): SNHLY, FYNNEI. The CDR3 consists of 10 residues. V lost 4 bases and J 7 bases, leaving 5 bases between the germline ends.

CDR3 residues: CAWSGRQGAGYGYTF. The CDR3 DNA follows: TGTGCCTGGAGTGGTAGACAGGGGGCTGGCTATGGCTACACCTTC. The chain uses TRBV30 and TRBJ1-2; TRBD1 matches 10 bases. The CDR3 loop spans 15 amino acids. The trim removed 1 base at V and 4 bases at J, leaving 6 bases unmatched. CDR1 and CDR2 from the germline V gene are GTSNPN and SVGIG (reference sequence).

The chain has TRBV5-4 and TRBJ2-7; D possibly corresponds to TRBD1 (5 bases). The CDR3 spans 14 residues. CDR1 and CDR2 (germline): SGHNT, YYREEE (reference sequence). The V end was cut by 3 bases, the J end by 4 bases, with 14 bases between. The CDR3, as DNA: TGTGCCAGCAGCTCGGAATTCAGGGCTTACGAGCAGTACTTC. Protein: CASSSEFRAYEQYF.

This clone was recorded only once. This chain connects TRBV30 to TRBJ2-1, with D uncertain. The CDR3 is made up of 12 amino acids. CDR1 is GTSNPN and CDR2 is SVGIG in the germline V gene (reference sequence). V gave up 0 bases and J gave up 8 bases, with 8 bases separating them. CDR3: CAWSVRRDEQFF. In DNA form, the CDR3 reads TGTGCCTGGAGTGTCCGGCGCGATGAGCAGTTCTTC.

This clone was picked up a small number of times. The chain has TRBV6-5 and TRBJ2-7, with D perhaps given as TRBD1 or TRBD2 (5 bases each). The germline V gene has CDR1 MNHEY and CDR2 SVGAGI. The CDR3 has 14 residues. Trimming cost V 6 bases and J 6 bases, with 18 bases left between them. CDR3 sequence (DNA): TGTGCCAGCAGGGTCCTAGAATCGGGGCGCGAGCAGTACTTC. Translation gives CASRVLESGREQYF.

The V gene is TRBV25-1, the J gene TRBJ1-6, with 9 bases fitting TRBD1. Germline V gene sequence: CDR1 MGHDK, CDR2 SYGVNS. J was trimmed by 7 bases and V by 4 bases; bases with no gene match: 5. This CDR3 has 15 amino acids. The CDR3 reads CASSGSGTGNSPLHF. For the CDR3, the DNA is TGTGCCAGCAGTGGCTCCGGGACAGGGAATTCACCCCTCCACTTT.

The genes are TRBV6-5 and TRBJ2-7; D is possibly TRBD1 (6 bases). The germline V and J ends were trimmed by 4 bases and 3 bases, with 16 bases remaining between them. The CDR3 is 15 residues long. Germline V gene data show CDR1 as MNHEY and CDR2 as SVGAGI. The CDR3 protein is CASSSIPQGYYEQYF. In DNA form, the CDR3 reads TGTGCCAGCAGTTCTATACCCCAGGGGTACTACGAGCAGTACTTC.

This clone showed up just a few times. The genes are TRBV6-5 and TRBJ2-5, with TRBD1 as a possible D gene (5 bases). The V end lost 2 bases, the J end lost 0 bases, and 10 bases lay between the germline ends. The CDR3 has 15 residues. Germline assignment: CDR1 MNHEY and CDR2 SVGAGI. CDR3: CASSYRWGNQETQYF. The CDR3 DNA reads TGTGCCAGCAGTTACAGGTGGGGCAACCAAGAGACCCAGTACTTC.

This clone was counted a few times. V is TRBV29-1 and J is TRBJ1-2; D remains unclear. This CDR3 region has 13 residues. Germline V gives CDR1 SQVTM, CDR2 ANQGSEA. V was cut by 6 bases and J by 3 bases, with 14 bases left in between. DNA for the CDR3: TGCAGCGTGATGAACCAGGCCCACTATGGCTACACCTTC. It codes for CSVMNQAHYGYTF.